This is a list of T cell receptor beta chains from one sample in a study of shared clonotypes between healthy human individuals. Here immunoSEQ multiplex PCR was the method, and the copy in TCRdb shows in-frame clones only, minus some. The profile shows more than 2 million clones, 85% to 95% of them singletons. The specimen was naive CD4+ T cells sorted from blood. The receptors here all came from a man in his late teens or twenties in good health. Each CDR3 is given with its conserved first and last residue. D genes are given only for firm matches. Clone size, where shown, is once, few, many, or a class for clones that have expanded.

d_call,clone_size,j_call,v_call,cdr3_aa,cdr3_nt
.,once,TRBJ2-5,TRBV5-6,CASSWRIARDQETQYF,TGTGCCAGCAGCTGGAGAATTGCCCGGGATCAGGAGACCCAGTACTTC
TRBD1,.,TRBJ2-7,TRBV10-2,CASLSGQGSNAYEQYF,TGCGCCAGCCTCTCGGGACAGGGGTCTAATGCCTACGAGCAGTACTTC
TRBD1,.,TRBJ2-3,TRBV6-1,CASSRQGGPDTQYF,TGTGCCAGCAGCCGACAGGGGGGGCCAGATACGCAGTATTTT
TRBD1,.,TRBJ1-2,TRBV7-2,CASSPEEGAYYGYTF,TGTGCCAGCAGCCCGGAGGAGGGGGCATACTATGGCTACACCTTC
TRBD1,once,TRBJ1-5,TRBV6-6,CASKQGSSNQPQHF,TGTGCCAGCAAACAGGGGTCTAGCAATCAGCCCCAGCATTTT
.,.,TRBJ2-1,TRBV30,CAWSVLDLSYNEQFF,TGTGCCTGGAGTGTTTTGGACCTCTCCTACAATGAGCAGTTCTTC
.,.,TRBJ1-5,TRBV5-8,CASSLAGLLSPQHF,TGTGCCAGCAGCTTGGCAGGACTTTTGTCGCCCCAGCATTTT
.,.,TRBJ1-2,TRBV28,CASSQRALLGYTF,TGTGCCAGCTCTCAACGGGCCTTACTTGGCTACACCTTC
TRBD1,.,TRBJ2-7,TRBV14,CASSQVTGSEQYF,TGTGCCAGCAGCCAAGTGACAGGGTCCGAGCAGTACTTC
.,.,TRBJ1-2,TRBV11-2,CASSQASGGSNYGYTF,TGTGCCAGCAGCCAAGCCTCCGGGGGTTCTAACTATGGCTACACCTTC
.,.,TRBJ1-4,TRBV4-1,CASSQVVGTTNEKLFF,TGCGCCAGCAGCCAAGTCGTAGGAACAACTAATGAAAAACTGTTTTTT
.,once,TRBJ2-7,TRBV11-1,CASSLARVSYEQYF,TGTGCCAGCAGTCTTGCTAGGGTCTCCTACGAGCAGTACTTC
.,.,TRBJ2-2,TRBV9,CASSSLGRDSFTGELFF,TGTGCCAGCAGCTCCCTGGGGCGGGACTCTTTCACCGGGGAGCTGTTTTTT
.,once,TRBJ2-1,TRBV7-9,CAGSRGGTYNEQFF,TGTGCCGGCAGCCGCGGAGGAACCTACAATGAGCAGTTCTTC
TRBD2,.,TRBJ2-7,TRBV7-2,CASSLTSGSYEQYF,TGTGCCAGCAGCTTAACCAGCGGGAGCTACGAGCAGTACTTC
.,.,TRBJ1-1,TRBV30,CAWSADLINTEAFF,TGTGCCTGGAGTGCGGACCTAATTAACACTGAAGCTTTCTTT
.,.,TRBJ1-2,TRBV29-1,CSFWTDFYGYTF,TGCAGCTTCTGGACGGACTTCTATGGCTACACCTTC
.,.,TRBJ2-3,TRBV25-1,CASSESVSHVVDTQYF,TGTGCCAGCAGTGAATCTGTGTCCCACGTGGTTGATACGCAGTATTTT
.,.,TRBJ2-7,TRBV18,CASSRDASYEQYF,TGTGCCAGCTCAAGGGACGCCAGCTACGAGCAGTACTTC
TRBD1,.,TRBJ1-1,TRBV10-3,CALRQGGMNTEAFF,TGTGCCTTGCGACAGGGTGGTATGAACACTGAAGCTTTCTTT
.,.,TRBJ1-5,TRBV5-1,CASSPGSGNQPQHF,TGCGCCAGCAGCCCCGGCTCGGGAAATCAGCCCCAGCATTTT
.,.,TRBJ2-1,TRBV7-9,CASSRYEATNEQFF,TGTGCCAGCAGCCGGTATGAAGCCACCAATGAGCAGTTCTTC
TRBD1,.,TRBJ2-3,TRBV9,CASSYRGLSTDTQYF,TGTGCCAGCAGCTACAGGGGGCTCAGCACAGATACGCAGTATTTT
.,.,TRBJ1-6,TRBV4-1,CASSPAPVTSPLHF,TGCGCCAGCAGCCCCGCGCCAGTCACGTCACCCCTCCACTTT
TRBD2,.,TRBJ2-1,TRBV11-2,CASSLDQASGRRYNEQFF,TGTGCCAGCAGCTTAGATCAAGCTAGCGGGAGACGCTACAATGAGCAGTTCTTC
.,.,TRBJ2-7,TRBV5-8,CASRDYIRVHYEQYF,TGTGCCAGCAGAGACTATATCAGGGTGCACTACGAGCAGTACTTC
.,.,TRBJ2-7,TRBV1,CTSGPPGGEQYF,TGCACCAGCGGGCCCCCTGGGGGCGAGCAGTACTTC
.,.,TRBJ2-3,TRBV15,CATSRDQDTQYF,TGTGCCACCAGCAGAGATCAGGATACGCAGTATTTT
.,once,TRBJ2-7,TRBV5-1,CASSLGKGSYEQYF,TGCGCCAGCAGCTTGGGGAAGGGCTCCTACGAGCAGTACTTC
.,.,TRBJ2-7,TRBV5-5,CASSLAAIRASDYEQYF,TGTGCCAGCAGCTTGGCGGCTATCAGGGCATCTGACTACGAGCAGTACTTC
.,.,TRBJ2-1,TRBV27,CASSLRPHLSSYNEQFF,TGTGCCAGCAGTTTACGTCCACACCTGAGCTCCTACAATGAGCAGTTCTTC
.,.,TRBJ2-7,TRBV27,CASRTPTGYEQYF,TGTGCCAGCAGAACGCCGACAGGCTACGAGCAGTACTTC
.,.,TRBJ1-6,TRBV27,CASSLSLGGNSPLHF,TGTGCCAGCAGTTTATCGCTGGGGGGGAATTCACCCCTCCACTTT
TRBD2,.,TRBJ2-7,TRBV9,CASSVASGGLYEQYF,TGTGCCAGCAGCGTAGCTAGCGGGGGCCTCTACGAGCAGTACTTC
.,.,TRBJ1-4,TRBV7-3,CASSSQGLAEKLFF,TGTGCCAGCAGCTCCCAGGGTCTGGCTGAAAAACTGTTTTTT
.,.,TRBJ2-7,TRBV11-2,CASSPLVRYEQYF,TGTGCCAGCAGCCCGCTGGTAAGGTACGAGCAGTACTTC
.,.,TRBJ1-4,TRBV6-1,CASTWGFPNEKLFF,TGTGCCAGTACATGGGGGTTCCCCAATGAAAAACTGTTTTTT
TRBD1,.,TRBJ1-2,TRBV6-1,CASSEGDRRNYGYTF,TGTGCCAGCAGTGAAGGGGACAGGAGAAATTATGGCTACACCTTC
.,once,TRBJ1-3,TRBV2,CASGISGNTIYF,TGTGCCAGCGGGATCTCTGGAAACACCATATATTTT
TRBD1,.,TRBJ1-2,TRBV7-8,CASSYRDRGGGYTF,TGTGCCAGCAGCTACCGGGACAGGGGAGGCGGCTACACCTTC
.,.,TRBJ2-5,TRBV5-1,CASSLWGHGAGRQETQYF,TGCGCCAGCAGCTTGTGGGGGCATGGAGCGGGTCGGCAAGAGACCCAGTACTTC
.,.,TRBJ2-7,TRBV27,CARKRDRISYEQYF,TGTGCCAGGAAACGGGACCGAATATCCTACGAGCAGTACTTC
TRBD1,.,TRBJ1-2,TRBV9,CASSVSLTGGAGGYTF,TGTGCCAGCAGCGTATCCCTAACAGGGGGCGCAGGTGGCTACACCTTC
TRBD1,.,TRBJ2-1,TRBV30,CAWRPTGGKNNEQFF,TGTGCCTGGAGACCGACAGGGGGAAAAAACAATGAGCAGTTCTTC
.,.,TRBJ2-2,TRBV5-1,CASSPRGGGELFF,TGCGCCAGCAGCCCCAGGGGGGGCGGGGAGCTGTTTTTT
TRBD1,.,TRBJ1-5,TRBV5-1,CASSLDGRGDQPQHF,TGCGCCAGCAGCTTGGACGGCAGGGGGGATCAGCCCCAGCATTTT
TRBD1,.,TRBJ1-2,TRBV5-4,CASSSRDRFPRRDGYTF,TGTGCCAGCAGCTCCCGGGACAGATTCCCTCGTAGGGATGGCTACACCTTC
TRBD1,once,TRBJ2-2,TRBV4-1,CASSQLDRDAGELFF,TGCGCCAGCAGCCAGCTTGACAGGGACGCCGGGGAGCTGTTTTTT
TRBD2,.,TRBJ2-5,TRBV2,CASSDLAGDYF,TGTGCCAGCAGTGACCTAGCGGGGGATTACTTC
.,once,TRBJ2-4,TRBV12-5,CASGIYRGGGNIQYF,TGTGCTAGTGGCATATACAGGGGCGGAGGGAACATTCAGTACTTC
.,once,TRBJ2-7,TRBV18,CASSPVESYEQYF,TGTGCCAGCTCACCAGTGGAGTCCTACGAGCAGTACTTC
.,.,TRBJ2-5,TRBV27,CASKRRSEETQYF,TGTGCCAGCAAGCGGCGGAGCGAAGAGACCCAGTACTTC
.,.,TRBJ2-1,TRBV6-1,CATLAVPNEQFF,TGTGCCACCCTGGCCGTACCAAATGAGCAGTTCTTC
TRBD1,.,TRBJ1-1,TRBV18,CASSPRQGADAEAFF,TGTGCCAGCTCACCTCGACAGGGGGCCGACGCTGAAGCTTTCTTT